This T cell receptor (beta chain) comes out of a study of blood T cell repertoires in COVID-19. Looked up from germline, CDR1 is MDHEN and CDR2 is SYDVKM. V lost 5 bases and J lost 8; bases outside the gene matches: 9. CDR3 length: 14 amino acids. Authors' methods: Nucleated cell number was recorded as an estimate derived from reference gene primer amplification. Clones were read by immunoSEQ multiplex PCR, and TCRdb kept only the in-frame ones, dropping some. The DNA gave D and trimming, while V, J and clone size come from that table. The repertoire holds around 210,000 clones, 85% seen once, with roughly 4.6% in the top ten.

The sequence was collected from a man aged 50-60 years with COVID-19, enrolled during active disease. J is TRBJ1-2 and V is TRBV28; 9 bases align to TRBD1. Sequencing input: peripheral blood. The CDR3 sequence: CASSPQGARLGYTF. The CDR3, as DNA: TGTGCCAGCAGTCCACAGGGGGCTCGGTTAGGCTACACCTTC.